A selection of T cell receptor beta chains follows, all from one sample in a study of read filtering for tumor transcriptome and immune sequencing. TCRdb called the reads again in MiXCR, with one record for every CDR3 protein. Of approximately 38,000 distinct CDR3 sequences in the sample, approximately 13% were seen once. The sequencing sample was made of a population of CD138-negative cells sorted from bone marrow. These receptors were taken from a donor aged 40 or older with multiple myeloma. Each CDR3 is given with its conserved first and last residue. The D gene is left open where the match is weak. Expanded clones get a size class; other rows say once, few or many, or leave the size out.

clone size: .; J gene: TRBJ1-5; D gene: .; V gene: TRBV10-3; CDR3 protein: CAISGSMGAQDGGAQHF; CDR3 DNA: TGTGCCATCAGTGGGTCGATGGGAGCCCAGGACGGTGGAGCCCAGCATTTT
clone size: many; J gene: TRBJ2-7; D gene: .; V gene: TRBV20-1; CDR3 protein: CSASPPGRGLRYEQYF; CDR3 DNA: TGCAGTGCTAGCCCCCCCGGAAGAGGGTTACGCTACGAGCAGTACTTC
clone size: many; J gene: TRBJ2-3; D gene: .; V gene: TRBV28; CDR3 protein: CASNQFTGTDTQYF; CDR3 DNA: TGTGCCAGCAACCAATTCACGGGCACAGATACGCAGTATTTT
clone size: many; J gene: TRBJ2-3; D gene: TRBD1; V gene: TRBV12-3/TRBV12-4; CDR3 protein: CASSADRTGGSTQYF; CDR3 DNA: TGTGCCAGCAGCGCCGACCGAACAGGGGGCTCTACGCAGTATTTT
clone size: many; J gene: TRBJ2-1; D gene: .; V gene: TRBV12-3/TRBV12-4; CDR3 protein: CASRAGASQYNEQFF; CDR3 DNA: TGTGCCAGCAGGGCCGGGGCATCCCAATACAATGAGCAGTTCTTC
clone size: many; J gene: TRBJ2-3; D gene: TRBD2; V gene: TRBV4-3; CDR3 protein: CASSQSSGSTDTLYF; CDR3 DNA: TGCGCCAGCAGCCAATCTAGCGGGAGCACAGATACGCTGTATTTT
clone size: many; J gene: TRBJ1-5; D gene: .; V gene: TRBV7-2; CDR3 protein: CASSSNEAGQPQHF; CDR3 DNA: TGTGCCAGCAGCTCTAACGAAGCAGGGCAGCCCCAGCATTTT
clone size: many; J gene: TRBJ2-1; D gene: TRBD2; V gene: TRBV9; CDR3 protein: CASSVGSGLVGNEQFF; CDR3 DNA: TGTGCCAGCAGCGTAGGTTCGGGACTAGTGGGCAATGAGCAGTTCTTC
clone size: many; J gene: TRBJ1-1; D gene: .; V gene: TRBV12-3/TRBV12-4; CDR3 protein: CASSPLGGVGTEAFF; CDR3 DNA: TGTGCCAGCAGTCCGTTAGGGGGTGTCGGCACTGAAGCTTTCTTT
clone size: many; J gene: TRBJ2-1; D gene: TRBD2; V gene: TRBV29-1; CDR3 protein: CSVELLAGDFSYNEQFF; CDR3 DNA: TGCAGCGTTGAATTGCTAGCGGGAGACTTCTCCTACAATGAGCAGTTCTTC
clone size: many; J gene: TRBJ1-1; D gene: TRBD1; V gene: TRBV29-1; CDR3 protein: CSAGQVMNTEAFF; CDR3 DNA: TGCAGCGCCGGACAGGTCATGAACACTGAAGCTTTCTTT
clone size: many; J gene: TRBJ2-3; D gene: TRBD1; V gene: TRBV12-3/TRBV12-4; CDR3 protein: CASSGGTGRDTQYF; CDR3 DNA: TGTGCCAGCAGTGGGGGGACAGGAAGAGATACGCAGTATTTT
clone size: many; J gene: TRBJ1-5; D gene: .; V gene: TRBV2; CDR3 protein: CASSEESGNQPQHF; CDR3 DNA: TGTGCCAGCAGTGAAGAGTCAGGCAATCAGCCCCAGCATTTT
clone size: .; J gene: TRBJ2-2; D gene: .; V gene: TRBV4-1; CDR3 protein: CASSQPGPSTGELFF; CDR3 DNA: TGCGCCAGCAGCCAGCCGGGTCCCTCAACCGGGGAGCTGTTTTTT
clone size: many; J gene: TRBJ1-6; D gene: .; V gene: TRBV12-3/TRBV12-4; CDR3 protein: CATARVASPLHF; CDR3 DNA: TGTGCCACAGCGAGGGTTGCTTCACCCCTCCACTTT
clone size: many; J gene: TRBJ1-3; D gene: TRBD1; V gene: TRBV12-3/TRBV12-4; CDR3 protein: CASSPQGTGSAGNTIYF; CDR3 DNA: TGTGCCAGCAGTCCCCAAGGGACAGGTTCAGCTGGAAACACCATATATTTT
clone size: many; J gene: TRBJ2-7; D gene: .; V gene: TRBV5-1; CDR3 protein: CASSFGGSYEQYF; CDR3 DNA: TGCGCCAGCAGCTTTGGGGGTTCCTACGAGCAGTACTTC
clone size: many; J gene: TRBJ2-7; D gene: TRBD1; V gene: TRBV5-1; CDR3 protein: CASSFNRGTYEQYF; CDR3 DNA: TGCGCCAGCAGCTTTAACAGGGGAACCTACGAGCAGTACTTC
clone size: .; J gene: TRBJ2-6; D gene: TRBD1; V gene: TRBV7-3; CDR3 protein: CASSSPTGTGVGANVLTF; CDR3 DNA: TGTGCCAGCAGCTCCCCGACCGGGACAGGGGTTGGTGCCAACGTCCTGACTTTC
clone size: many; J gene: TRBJ1-4; D gene: .; V gene: TRBV5-1; CDR3 protein: CASSLGPTDGEKLFF; CDR3 DNA: TGCGCCAGCAGCTTGGGACCCACGGACGGGGAAAAACTGTTTTTT
clone size: many; J gene: TRBJ2-4; D gene: .; V gene: TRBV6-5; CDR3 protein: CASTAGGARYF; CDR3 DNA: TGTGCCAGCACCGCAGGCGGAGCTCGGTACTTC
clone size: many; J gene: TRBJ2-1; D gene: TRBD2; V gene: TRBV20-1; CDR3 protein: CSARVASGRAGYNEQFF; CDR3 DNA: TGCAGTGCTAGGGTTGCTAGCGGGAGGGCCGGCTACAATGAGCAGTTCTTC
clone size: many; J gene: TRBJ2-3; D gene: .; V gene: TRBV11-2; CDR3 protein: CASSSFTDTQYF; CDR3 DNA: TGTGCCAGCAGCTCCTTTACAGATACGCAGTATTTT
clone size: many; J gene: TRBJ2-7; D gene: TRBD1; V gene: TRBV7-8; CDR3 protein: CASRGTAYEQYF; CDR3 DNA: TGTGCCAGCAGAGGGACAGCCTACGAGCAGTACTTC
clone size: many; J gene: TRBJ2-5; D gene: TRBD2; V gene: TRBV7-2; CDR3 protein: CASSAAGAGETQYF; CDR3 DNA: TGTGCCAGCAGCGCAGCGGGAGCGGGAGAGACCCAGTACTTC
clone size: many; J gene: TRBJ2-1; D gene: .; V gene: TRBV12-3/TRBV12-4; CDR3 protein: CASSLAQGGNEQFF; CDR3 DNA: TGTGCCAGCAGTTTAGCACAGGGTGGAAATGAGCAGTTCTTC
clone size: many; J gene: TRBJ2-1; D gene: TRBD2; V gene: TRBV7-9; CDR3 protein: CASRTGTSGYNEQFF; CDR3 DNA: TGTGCCAGCAGAACGGGGACTAGCGGATACAATGAGCAGTTCTTC
clone size: many; J gene: TRBJ2-1; D gene: .; V gene: TRBV4-3; CDR3 protein: CASSQEFRGYSYNEQFF; CDR3 DNA: TGCGCCAGCAGCCAAGAGTTTAGGGGGTACTCCTACAATGAGCAGTTCTTC
clone size: many; J gene: TRBJ2-7; D gene: TRBD1; V gene: TRBV28; CDR3 protein: CASSLLGTGVDEQYF; CDR3 DNA: TGTGCCAGCAGTTTATTGGGGACAGGGGTGGACGAGCAGTACTTC